These 9 T cell receptor beta chains were all obtained from the same sample, sequenced in a study of cytomegalovirus exposure and HLA in healthy donors. Primers for the PCR totalled 60 Vbeta and 13 Jbeta. Using immunoSEQ multiplex PCR, the repertoire was profiled, and TCRdb retains in-frame clones only, with some absent. The data contain around 120,000 clones, around four fifths of them singletons. The sequenced sample consisted of PBMCs. The receptors here all came from a human donor in good health.

V usage is TRBV27 and J usage is TRBJ2-1, with 11 bases that match TRBD2. V was clipped by 5 bases and J by 9 bases; unmatched bases: 24. This CDR3 region has 20 residues. The germline V gene encodes CDR1 MNHEY and CDR2 SMNVEV (reference sequence). CDR3 coding DNA: TGTGCCAGCAGTCCCTCCCCCGGCGTTAGCGGGGGGGCCAGGTTGAGTGAGCAGTTCTTC. Residues: CASSPSPGVSGGARLSEQFF.

The V and J genes are TRBV6-5 and TRBJ1-2; weak D call: TRBD1 (5 bases). V gave up 5 bases and J gave up 1 base, with 8 bases separating them. CDR3 size: 13 residues. Germline V gene sequence: CDR1 MNHEY, CDR2 SVGAGI. Here the CDR3 reads CASSPDSNYGYTF. Here the CDR3 DNA reads TGTGCCAGCAGTCCCGACAGTAACTATGGCTACACCTTC.

The V and J genes are TRBV4-2 and TRBJ2-7; perhaps TRBD2 as D (5 bases). V shed 5 bases and J shed 7 bases, with 18 bases lying between them. CDR1 is LGHNA, CDR2 YNFKEQ, per germline. The CDR3 spans 14 residues. CDR3 sequence: CASSLDLRSEEQYF. The CDR3 DNA reads as TGTGCCAGCAGCTTGGACTTGAGATCAGAAGAGCAGTACTTC.

The V gene is TRBV6-6, the J gene TRBJ1-6; D gene ambiguous. Trimming shortened V by 7 bases and J by 6 bases, and 13 bases separated the two germline ends. The CDR3 spans 14 residues. Germline V gives CDR1 MNHNY, CDR2 SVGAGI (reference sequence). The CDR3 DNA is TGTGCCAGCACGGAAACAGTCATTAATTCACCCCTCCACTTT. Its translation is CASTETVINSPLHF.

The chain couples TRBV25-1 to TRBJ2-5; D call uncertain. The J call may be incorrect, as the DNA end agrees better with TRBJ2-7. There are 14 residues in the CDR3. Germline lookup yields CDR1 MGHDK and CDR2 SYGVNS. The CDR3 DNA reads TGTGCCAGCAGTGAATCAGGCCTCTCCTACGAGCAGTACTTC. This gives the protein CASSESGLSYEQYF.

This chain uses TRBV7-3 with TRBJ1-2; the match to TRBD1 covers 9 bases. This CDR3 spans 16 amino acids. With V trimmed by 7 bases and J by 3 bases, 12 bases remained unmatched. Looked up from germline, CDR1 is SGHTA and CDR2 is FQGTGA. CDR3 sequence: CASNATDRGPYYGYTF. DNA of the CDR3: TGTGCCAGCAACGCCACGGACAGGGGTCCCTACTATGGCTACACCTTC.

The genes are TRBV7-9 and TRBJ2-2, with D maybe TRBD2 (7 bases). The germline CDR1 and CDR2 sequences are SEHNR and FQNEAQ (reference sequence). Trimming left V 3 bases short and J 3 bases short, with 17 bases between. This CDR3 comprises 17 residues. CDR3 in amino acids: CASSFTRGGSDTGELFF. For the CDR3, the DNA is TGTGCCAGCAGCTTCACTAGGGGGGGTTCTGACACCGGGGAGCTGTTTTTT.

The gene calls are TRBV7-3 and TRBJ2-1; 9 bases are shared with TRBD2. Germline V gene data show CDR1 as SGHTA and CDR2 as FQGTGA. V shed 4 bases and J 4 bases; nucleotides not matched to a gene: 14. The length of the CDR3 is 18 residues. The CDR3 here is CASSSTLAASGEYNEQFF. CDR3 bases: TGTGCCAGCAGCTCCACCCTGGCGGCTAGCGGGGAATACAATGAGCAGTTCTTC.

The chain uses TRBV6-1 and TRBJ2-5; 10 bases fit TRBD2. The CDR3 length is 15 residues. CDR1 and CDR2 (germline): MNHNS, SASEGT. V lost 6 bases and J lost 1; bases outside the gene matches: 5. The CDR3 coding sequence is TGTGCCAGCAGGGTAGCGGGGGGATCCCAAGAGACCCAGTACTTC. Amino acid sequence: CASRVAGGSQETQYF.